Detailed here is one T cell receptor beta chain. As yet, its antigen is unknown. The authors made the TRB cDNA libraries by 5' RACE using UMI labels. Using the 5' RACE reads, TCRdb records one entry per CDR3 protein without DNA. The table lists about 62,000 distinct CDR3 sequences. This sample was taken from a study of CXCR3-negative and CXCR3-positive naive CD8 T cells. The germline gives CDR1 SGDLS, CDR2 YYNGEE. The CDR3 is made up of 14 amino acids. Study-level findings and limits: Naive subsets showed comparable surface CD5, and TCR interaction strength was also inferred from TRB CDR3 physicochemistry. Similar TRBV-TRBJ usage characterized naive CXCR3-negative and CXCR3-positive cells; memory cells differed. Memory CD8+ cells showed much lower diversity, while both naive subsets displayed comparably high diversity.

V gene TRBV9 combines with J gene TRBJ1-2; as DNA is missing, the TRBD1 call by TCRdb cannot be tested. The source material was naive CXCR3- CD8+ T cells from blood. This sample's subset: CD45RO-CCR7+CD27+CD95- naive CD8+ T cells lacking CXCR3 (TNR3-). This sequence originates from a human donor in good health. Some clones in this sample may be carry-over from other donors' samples. The CDR3 spells CASSVVQNRDGYTF.